This T cell receptor beta chain was sequenced during a study of human T cells and chemical hapten exposure. Looking at the study overall: The patient population, which was mostly female, had alopecia areata, totalis or universalis. Points from the study as a whole: It was expanded TCRs that formed significantly more large CDR3 similarity clusters than controls did. DPC sensitization did not alter TCRs above 1 in 1000 frequency.

The time point: pre-sensitization, week 0. Treatment here: therapeutic diphenylcyclopropenone sensitization with weekly scalp DPC. CDR3 length: 16 residues. Germline assignment: CDR1 SGHKS and CDR2 YYEKEE (reference sequence). With 2 bases clipped from V and 2 bases from J, the junction kept 9 bases outside the gene matches. This clonotype was found a few times. Its antigen is as yet unknown. Individual cDNA molecules received unique molecular identifiers in the library. From the RACE reads, TCRdb called clonotypes with MiXCR, one entry per CDR3 protein. This table has more than 300,000 distinct CDR3 sequences, approximately 5.1% appearing once.

The source material was whole blood, sampled in connection with sensitization to the hapten diphenylcyclopropenone (DPC). The clonotype originates from a woman in her forties or fifties with alopecia areata. Some clones in this sample may be carry-over from other donors' samples. V gene TRBV5-5 combines with J gene TRBJ1-2; 7 bases fit TRBD1. The CDR3: CASSFSDRAKNYGYTF. Here the CDR3 DNA reads TGTGCCAGCAGCTTTTCTGACAGGGCAAAAAACTATGGCTACACCTTC.